The present TCR beta chain was sequenced within a study of graft-versus-host responses after intestinal transplantation. Study information: Tacrolimus and steroids were given for two to three years to all recipients after anti-thymocyte globulin induction.

This clone was observed once. The antigen remains unidentified. General observations from the study: Recipient bone marrow held GvH clones, some seen earlier in ileum or blood.

The V segment lost 6 bases and the J segment 6 bases; nucleotides outside the gene matches: 14. The CDR3 has 16 residues. CDR1 is SGHVS, CDR2 FNYEAQ, per germline. Generated by immunoSEQ multiplex PCR, the TCRdb table keeps only in-frame clones and is missing some. This sample has some 80,000 clones, with more than 85% found just once. The sequence came from a human donor who was the organ donor for an intestinal transplant. The sample in question was unstimulated CD8+ T cells sorted from spleen or lymph node cells, obtained before transplant. This chain uses TRBV7-6 with TRBJ2-3, with TRBD2 identical over 8 bases. The CDR3 nucleotides are TGTGCCAGCAGTTCAGTCGGAGCGGGAGTAGCGGATACGCAGTATTTT. Translating gives CASSSVGAGVADTQYF.